The 23 T cell receptor beta chains reported below all come from one sample, sequenced in a study of blood T cell repertoires in COVID-19 (TCRdb year 2020). Library creation used the immunoSEQ multiplex PCR assay. Sourced from immuneACCESS, this table was stored by TCRdb with only in-frame sequences that have V and J called. A share of the clones is absent; for the studies checked, an unresolved V gene accounts for under half, and the remainder has no known explanation. In all, the sample holds some 320,000 clones, and around 85% of those were seen once. The biggest ten clones account for 1.5% to 2% of the sample. The specimen sequenced was PBMCs or T cells enriched from blood (not recorded which). These receptors originate from a woman in her 30s who had been exposed to COVID-19.

The chain uses TRBV28 and TRBJ1-6; 7 bases fit TRBD1. CDR3 length equals 16 residues. Germline V gene sequence: CDR1 MDHEN, CDR2 SYDVKM. V shed 9 bases, J shed 0 bases, and the junction held 8 bases outside the gene matches. The CDR3 sequence: CASFGQAHSYNSPLHF. In DNA form, the CDR3 reads TGTGCCAGTTTTGGACAGGCCCACTCCTATAATTCACCCCTCCACTTT.

The chain has TRBV6-1 and TRBJ1-1; tentative D call: TRBD1 (5 bases). The CDR3 covers 14 residues. Trimming took off 6 bases at V and 1 base at J, with 12 bases between the two ends. Germline lookup yields CDR1 MNHNS and CDR2 SASEGT. CDR3 coding DNA: TGTGCCAGCAGCCGTTCGGGGGAGAACACTGAAGCTTTCTTT. This sequence encodes CASSRSGENTEAFF.

This chain uses TRBV21-1 with TRBJ2-1; the table names TRBD2, a call not compared with the DNA. TRBV21-1 is termed a pseudogene. The CDR3 is 16 residues long. CDR3 region: CASSETGTSGLNEQFF. CDR3 nucleotides: TGTGCCAGCAGCGAGACCGGGACTAGCGGCTTAAATGAGCAGTTCTTC.

The chain joins TRBV30 to TRBJ1-2; weak D call: TRBD1 (6 bases). The V gene's germline CDR1 is GTSNPN and CDR2 SVGIG (reference sequence). The CDR3 runs to 14 residues. Trimming stripped 4 bases from V and 7 bases from J, with 19 bases between. The chain's CDR3 is CAWNPEVGARGYTF. The CDR3 DNA reads as TGTGCCTGGAACCCAGAGGTGGGGGCGCGTGGCTACACCTTC.

Only a few counts were recorded for this clone. The CDR3 sequence: CASSTLPGTSGVSTDTQYF. The CDR3, as DNA: TGTGCCAGCAGTACCCTCCCCGGGACTAGCGGGGTTAGCACAGATACGCAGTATTTT. The rearrangement uses TRBV27 and TRBJ2-3; TRBD2 matches 13 bases. J was trimmed by 0 bases and V by 5 bases; bases with no gene match: 11. Germline values: CDR1 MNHEY, CDR2 SMNVEV (reference sequence). The length of the CDR3 is 19 residues.

In its sample, this clone was seen once. V is TRBV10-1 and J is TRBJ2-4, with D maybe TRBD2 (5 bases). Germline V gene data show CDR1 as WNHNN and CDR2 as SYGVQD (reference sequence). This CDR3 is built from 11 residues. Trimming shortened V by 4 bases and J by 8 bases, and 6 bases separated the two germline ends. CDR3 nucleotides: TGCGCCAGCAGTGCCGGGGACATTCAGTACTTC. It translates to CASSAGDIQYF.

This clone was found once. In DNA form, the CDR3 reads TGTGCCAGTAGTCACCTCCTCGGAGCGGGGGGACAAGAGACCCAGTACTTC. Translating it yields CASSHLLGAGGQETQYF. The rearrangement links TRBV19 to TRBJ2-5; TRBD2 aligns across 9 bases. The germline gives CDR1 LNHDA, CDR2 SQIVND (reference sequence). The CDR3 is 17 residues long. Germline trimming cut 5 bases from V and 2 bases from J; bases unmatched to any gene: 12. The full variable domain, completed using reference TRBV19 and TRBJ2-5, is DGGITQSPKYLFRKEGQNVTLSCEQNLNHDAMYWYRQDPGQGLRLIYYSQIVNDFQKGDIAEGYSVSREKKESFPLTVTSAQKNPTAFYLCASSHLLGAGGQETQYFGPGTRLLVL.

The rearrangement uses TRBV14 and TRBJ1-2; 9 bases map to TRBD1. The CDR3 has 14 amino acids. In germline, CDR1 is SGHDN, CDR2 FVKESK. V lost 7 bases, J lost 6 bases, and 9 bases stayed unmatched. CDR3 bases: TGTGCCAGCAACACGGGGACAGGGTACCATGGCTACACCTTC. Protein: CASNTGTGYHGYTF. Complete variable domain (other parts from reference TRBV14 and TRBJ1-2): EAGVTQFPSHSVIEKGQTVTLRCDPISGHDNLYWYRRVMGKEIKFLLHFVKESKQDESGMPNNRFLAERTGGTYSTLKVQPAELEDSGVYFCASNTGTGYHGYTFGSGTRLTVV.

The chain employs TRBV9 and TRBJ2-1; TRBD1 aligns across 7 bases. This CDR3 region has 15 residues. CDR1 is SGDLS, CDR2 YYNGEE, per germline. V was clipped by 4 bases and J by 12 bases; unmatched bases: 16. CDR3 bases: TGTGCCAGCAGCCCCGGGACAGCGAATACGAATCTGCAGTTCTTC. Protein sequence: CASSPGTANTNLQFF.

V gene TRBV7-3 combines with J gene TRBJ2-5; D gene uncertain. Trimming shortened V by 5 bases and J by 6 bases, and 13 bases separated the two germline ends. The CDR3 loop spans 13 amino acids. Germline V CDR1 and CDR2: SGHTA, FQGTGA. The CDR3, as DNA: TGTGCCAGCAGCCACGGGTCTGGCCAGACCCAGTACTTC. Amino acid sequence: CASSHGSGQTQYF.

The J gene is TRBJ1-2, the V gene TRBV7-9; 11 nucleotides line up with TRBD1. With V trimmed by 5 bases and J by 6 bases, 8 bases remained unmatched. Per germline, CDR1 SEHNR and CDR2 FQNEAQ (reference sequence). The CDR3 runs to 15 residues. The CDR3 nucleotides read TGTGCCAGCAGCCCCCGGGGGACAGGGGGGGATGGCTACACCTTC. Translating gives CASSPRGTGGDGYTF.

This chain connects TRBV27 to TRBJ2-1; TRBD2 aligns across 9 bases. V was pared by 6 bases and J by 6 bases, with 12 bases of the junction left unmatched. Germline V gives CDR1 MNHEY, CDR2 SMNVEV (reference sequence). The CDR3 has 16 residues. CDR3 protein: CASSPTRAGGPNEQFF. CDR3 coding DNA: TGTGCCAGCAGCCCAACCCGAGCGGGAGGCCCCAATGAGCAGTTCTTC.

The chain recombines TRBV12-3 or TRBV12-4 with TRBJ1-1; TRBD1 agrees at 9 bases. There are 13 residues in the CDR3. V lost 6 bases, J lost 10 bases, and 9 bases stayed unmatched. CDR3 in DNA: TGTGCCAGCAGGTTACAGGACAGGGGATTAGCTTTCTTT. Its translation is CASRLQDRGLAFF.

Here the CDR3 DNA reads TGTGCCAGCAGCCCTCGACAGGGAGACTCCTACGAGCAGTACTTC. As protein: CASSPRQGDSYEQYF. The chain has TRBV9 and TRBJ2-7; 7 bases match TRBD1. Germline lookup yields CDR1 SGDLS and CDR2 YYNGEE. Trimming at V came to 4 bases and at J to 0 bases, leaving 7 bases not matched to a gene. The CDR3 sequence is 15 residues long.

The chain has TRBV21-1 and TRBJ1-1; the table gives TRBD1 as D, unverified against the DNA. TRBV21-1 is deemed a pseudogene. The length of the CDR3 is 16 residues. The CDR3 loop is CASVGQGKFMNTEAFF. The CDR3 bases are TGTGCCAGCGTGGGGCAGGGGAAGTTCATGAACACTGAAGCTTTCTTT.

The chain combines TRBV5-4 with TRBJ2-5, with D perhaps matching TRBD2 (6 bases). Trimming took 0 bases from V and 4 from J, leaving 13 bases between them. The CDR3 is made up of 15 amino acids. Per germline, CDR1 SGHNT and CDR2 YYREEE (reference sequence). The CDR3 sequence: CASSLEASALETQYF. Written as DNA, the CDR3 is TGTGCCAGCAGCTTGGAGGCTAGCGCTTTAGAGACCCAGTACTTC.

A few counts support this clone. The chain combines TRBV27 with TRBJ2-3; D perhaps matches TRBD2 (5 bases). V gave up 2 bases and J gave up 3 bases, with 15 bases separating them. The germline CDR1 and CDR2 sequences are MNHEY and SMNVEV (reference sequence). The CDR3 sequence is 16 residues long. This CDR3 is CASSLRRRVETDTQYF. The CDR3 DNA follows: TGTGCCAGCAGTTTAAGGAGGCGAGTCGAAACAGATACGCAGTATTTT.

The chain uses TRBV28 and TRBJ1-4, with TRBD1 as a possible D gene (6 bases). This CDR3 region has 15 residues. Looked up from germline, CDR1 is MDHEN and CDR2 is SYDVKM. V was trimmed by 5 bases and J by 6 bases, leaving 16 bases between them. The CDR3 is CASSVPRGADEKLFF. The DNA for the CDR3 is TGTGCCAGCAGTGTCCCCAGGGGCGCCGATGAAAAACTGTTTTTT.

This chain uses TRBV19 with TRBJ1-2, with 10 bases identical to TRBD1. V lost 6 bases and J lost 7; bases outside the gene matches: 8. Germline V gene lookup returns CDR1 LNHDA and CDR2 SQIVND (reference sequence). This CDR3 contains 14 residues. CDR3 DNA sequence: TGTGCCAGTAGCATTAACCGGGACAGGGGTGGCTACACCTTC. This gives the protein CASSINRDRGGYTF.

This CDR3 is CASSHRGVGYTF. The DNA of the CDR3 is TGTGCCAGCAGTCACAGGGGAGTAGGCTACACCTTC. The V call is TRBV5-8, the J call TRBJ1-2; TRBD1 matches 7 bases. V dropped 5 bases and J dropped 8; count of bases not matched to a gene: 6. The CDR3 is made up of 12 amino acids. Germline V gene sequence: CDR1 SGHTS, CDR2 YDEGEE.

In its sample, this clone was seen a few times. This CDR3 is CASSLRDFTDTQYF. In DNA form, the CDR3 reads TGTGCCAGCAGCTTAAGGGACTTCACAGATACGCAGTATTTT. The V and J genes are TRBV7-9 and TRBJ2-3, with a tentative D call TRBD2 (6 bases). In germline, CDR1 is SEHNR, CDR2 FQNEAQ (reference sequence). The length of the CDR3 is 14 residues. Deletions cut 2 bases from V and 2 bases from J, with 8 bases between.

This chain connects TRBV6-1 to TRBJ1-2, with 12 bases that match TRBD1. CDR1 and CDR2 (germline): MNHNS, SASEGT. The V segment lost 4 bases and the J segment 3 bases; nucleotides outside the gene matches: 9. The CDR3 runs to 17 residues. The CDR3 bases are TGTGCCAGCAGTGTGGCCGGGACAGGGGGCCGGTACTATGGCTACACCTTC. Protein: CASSVAGTGGRYYGYTF.

The CDR3 reads CASSQVSTGGYYEQYF. For the CDR3, the DNA is TGCGCCAGCAGCCAAGTCAGTACAGGGGGCTACTACGAGCAGTACTTC. The V and J genes are TRBV4-1 and TRBJ2-7; 9 bases match TRBD1. This CDR3 comprises 16 residues. CDR1 and CDR2 from the germline V gene are MGHRA and YSYEKL. Trimming at V came to 1 base and at J to 3 bases, leaving 7 bases not matched to a gene.